One T cell receptor (beta chain) is described in this entry. The data are from a study of shared clonotypes between healthy human individuals. The ends were cut back, 8 bases at V and 2 bases at J, with 6 bases in the middle. Germline V CDR1 and CDR2: MNHEY, SMNVEV (reference sequence). The CDR3 runs 12 residues. Using immunoSEQ multiplex PCR, the repertoire was profiled, and TCRdb retains in-frame clones only, with some absent. This sample has 2 million to 2.5 million clones, with 85% to 95% found just once. Source material: naive CD4+ T cells from PBMCs. Subset here: CD45RA+ positively selected. V usage is TRBV27 and J usage is TRBJ2-2; no firm D call. The TCR sequence derives from a man aged 18 to 29 in good health. Some clones in this sample may be carry-over from other donors' samples. CDR3 region: CASGRNTGELFF. Here the CDR3 DNA reads TGTGCCAGCGGGCGTAACACCGGGGAGCTGTTTTTT.